The 3 T cell receptor beta chains listed next were all sequenced from one sample in a study of CD8 T cells in ankylosing spondylitis. TCRdb independently ran MiXCR on the 5' RACE reads; one entry per CDR3 protein. The sample lists 200,000 to 300,000 distinct CDR3 sequences; around a tenth were seen once. Sequencing was performed on blood, either unsorted or a sorted T cell fraction (not recorded which). All receptors come from a male donor with ankylosing spondylitis or in good health (not recorded which).

The gene calls are TRBV28 and TRBJ2-1, with TRBD2 matching 10 bases. CDR1 and CDR2 from the germline V gene are MDHEN and SYDVKM. CDR3 length equals 18 residues. J was trimmed by 0 bases and V by 4 bases; bases with no gene match: 9. CDR3 region: CASSWLAGAQSSYNEQFF. The CDR3 region has the DNA TGTGCCAGCAGTTGGCTAGCGGGAGCCCAGAGCTCCTACAATGAGCAGTTCTTC.

Relative to its sample, this clonotype is medium-sized (0.01 to 0.1%). The chain joins TRBV4-1 to TRBJ2-6, with no clear D. CDR3 length: 18 residues. Between the trimmed V and J ends, which lost 0 bases and 1 base, there was a span of 13 bases. Germline V gene sequence: CDR1 MGHRA, CDR2 YSYEKL. The CDR3 sequence: CASSQDGRSSSGANVLTF. CDR3 DNA: TGCGCCAGCAGCCAAGACGGACGGTCCTCGTCTGGGGCCAACGTCCTGACTTTC.

There are many counts of this clonotype. V and J are TRBV29-1 and TRBJ2-1; TRBD1 or TRBD2 may be the D gene (6 bases each). The CDR3 contains 13 residues. Trimming removed 4 bases from V and 5 bases from J, with 12 bases in between. Germline V gene sequence: CDR1 SQVTM, CDR2 ANQGSEA. The CDR3 nucleotides read TGCAGCGTTGCAGGGGAGGACAACAATGAGCAGTTCTTC. Its protein is CSVAGEDNNEQFF.